The text below deals with one T cell receptor (beta chain). Antigen specificity is unknown. This sample stems from a study of T cell repertoires in aging, cancer and after chemotherapy. The CDR3 extends over 17 amino acids. J was trimmed by 6 bases and V by 6 bases; bases with no gene match: 13. Germline CDR1 and CDR2: MNHNS and SASEGT. TRB rearrangements spanning V, D and J were amplified using mixed TRB-A/B primers. MiXCR, applied by TCRdb to the multiplex PCR reads, yields one record per CDR3 protein. The sample has thousands of distinct CDR3 sequences; under 30% are singletons. TCR beta rearrangements were amplified from peripheral blood genomic DNA. Study-level points and caveats: In each cancer cohort, median generation probability increased across chemotherapy, suggesting thymic output rebounded.

This sequence originates from a human donor with a solid tumor. The rearrangement links TRBV6-1 to TRBJ2-7; 14 positions match TRBD2. Input material: blood. CDR3 residues: CASSPPGLAGDVGEQYF. The CDR3 DNA reads as TGTGCCAGCAGCCCTCCGGGACTAGCGGGAGACGTGGGCGAGCAGTACTTC.